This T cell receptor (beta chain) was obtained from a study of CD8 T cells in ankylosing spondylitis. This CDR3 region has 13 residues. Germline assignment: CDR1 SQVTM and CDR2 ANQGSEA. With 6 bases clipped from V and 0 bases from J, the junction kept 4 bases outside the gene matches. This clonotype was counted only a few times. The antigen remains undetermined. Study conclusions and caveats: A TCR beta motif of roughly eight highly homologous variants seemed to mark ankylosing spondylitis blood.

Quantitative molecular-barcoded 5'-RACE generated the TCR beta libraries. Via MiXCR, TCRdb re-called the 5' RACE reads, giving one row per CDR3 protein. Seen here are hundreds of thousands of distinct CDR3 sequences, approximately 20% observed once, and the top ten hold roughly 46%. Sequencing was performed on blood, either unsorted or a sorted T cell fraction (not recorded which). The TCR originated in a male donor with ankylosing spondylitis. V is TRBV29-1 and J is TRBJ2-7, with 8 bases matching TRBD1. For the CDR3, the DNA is TGCAGCGTAGAGGGACAGGACTCCTACGAGCAGTACTTC. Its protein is CSVEGQDSYEQYF.